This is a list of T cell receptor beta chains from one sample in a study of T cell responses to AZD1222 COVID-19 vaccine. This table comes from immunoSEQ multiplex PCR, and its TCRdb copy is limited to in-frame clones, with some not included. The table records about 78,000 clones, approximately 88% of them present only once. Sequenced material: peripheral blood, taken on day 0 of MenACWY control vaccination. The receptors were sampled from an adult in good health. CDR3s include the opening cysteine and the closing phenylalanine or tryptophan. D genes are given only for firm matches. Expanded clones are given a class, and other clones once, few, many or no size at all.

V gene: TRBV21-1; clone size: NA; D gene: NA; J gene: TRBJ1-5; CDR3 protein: CASSNQISNQPQHF; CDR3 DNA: TGTGCCAGCAGCAACCAGATAAGCAATCAGCCCCAGCATTTT
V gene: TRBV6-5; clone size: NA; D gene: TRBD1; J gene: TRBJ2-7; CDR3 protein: CASRDRGSYEQYF; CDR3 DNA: TGTGCCAGCAGAGACAGGGGAAGCTACGAGCAGTACTTC
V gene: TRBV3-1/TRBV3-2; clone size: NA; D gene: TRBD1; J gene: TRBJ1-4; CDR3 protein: CASSLRTGGASGEKLFF; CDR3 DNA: TGTGCCAGCAGCCTTAGGACAGGGGGCGCGTCTGGTGAAAAACTGTTTTTT
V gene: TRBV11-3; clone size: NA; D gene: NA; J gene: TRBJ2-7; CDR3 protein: CASSPTSYEQYF; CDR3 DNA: TGTGCCAGCAGCCCGACGTCCTACGAGCAGTACTTC
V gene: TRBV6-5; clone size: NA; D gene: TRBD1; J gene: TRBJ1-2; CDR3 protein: CASSRGDSRTYGYTF; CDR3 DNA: TGTGCCAGCAGTCGCGGGGACAGTCGCACGTATGGCTACACCTTC
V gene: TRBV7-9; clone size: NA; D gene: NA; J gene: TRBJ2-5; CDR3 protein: CASSPVGVQETQYF; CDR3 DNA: TGTGCCAGCAGCCCCGTCGGGGTCCAAGAGACCCAGTACTTC
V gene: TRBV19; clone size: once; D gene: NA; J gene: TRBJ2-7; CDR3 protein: CASSPREGASYEQYF; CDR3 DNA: TGTGCCAGTAGTCCCCGGGAGGGGGCGTCCTACGAGCAGTACTTC
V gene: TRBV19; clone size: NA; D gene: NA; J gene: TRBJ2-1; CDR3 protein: CASSTRGGEQFF; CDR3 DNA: TGTGCCAGTAGTACTAGAGGGGGTGAGCAGTTCTTC
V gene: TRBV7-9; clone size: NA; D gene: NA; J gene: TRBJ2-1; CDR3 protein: CASREDANQQFF; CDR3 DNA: TGTGCCAGCAGAGAGGACGCCAATCAGCAGTTCTTC
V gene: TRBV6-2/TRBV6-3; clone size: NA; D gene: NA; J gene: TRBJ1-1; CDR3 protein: CASSWEGGYTEAFF; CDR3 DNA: TGTGCCAGCAGTTGGGAGGGCGGCTACACTGAAGCTTTCTTT
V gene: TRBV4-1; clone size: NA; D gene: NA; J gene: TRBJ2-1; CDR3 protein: CASSHPSGQDINEQFF; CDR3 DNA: TGCGCCAGCAGCCACCCCAGTGGCCAAGATATCAATGAACAGTTCTTC
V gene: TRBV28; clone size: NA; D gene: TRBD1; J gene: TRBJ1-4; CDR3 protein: CATRTGGVGKLFF; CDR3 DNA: TGTGCCACACGAACAGGGGGCGTCGGAAAACTGTTTTTT
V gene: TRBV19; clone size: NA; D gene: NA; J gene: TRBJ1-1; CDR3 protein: CASSVGTRNTEAFF; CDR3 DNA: TGTGCCAGTAGTGTCGGGACAAGGAACACTGAAGCTTTCTTT
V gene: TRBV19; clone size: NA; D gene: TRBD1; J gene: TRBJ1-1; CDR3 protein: CASSSRRDRAYNTEAFF; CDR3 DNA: TGTGCCAGTAGTTCACGCCGGGACAGGGCCTACAACACTGAAGCTTTCTTT
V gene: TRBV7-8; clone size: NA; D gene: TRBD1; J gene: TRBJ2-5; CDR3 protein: CASSLVGGKETQYF; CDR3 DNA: TGTGCCAGCAGCTTAGTAGGGGGCAAAGAGACCCAGTACTTC
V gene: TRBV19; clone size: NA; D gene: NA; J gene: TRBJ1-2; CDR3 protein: CASQSYGDYGYTF; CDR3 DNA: TGTGCCAGTCAGTCTTACGGGGACTATGGCTACACCTTC
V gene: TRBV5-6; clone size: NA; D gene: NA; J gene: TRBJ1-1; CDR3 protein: CASSLASAGHTEAFF; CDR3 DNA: TGTGCCAGCAGCTTGGCCTCCGCAGGTCACACTGAAGCTTTCTTT
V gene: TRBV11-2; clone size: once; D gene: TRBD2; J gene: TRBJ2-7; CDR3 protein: CASSLRRGRSEAYEQYF; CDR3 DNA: TGTGCCAGCAGCTTACGGCGGGGGAGATCTGAAGCCTACGAGCAGTACTTC
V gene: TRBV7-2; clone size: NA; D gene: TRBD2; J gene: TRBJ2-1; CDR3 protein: CASSLELAGGLNEQFF; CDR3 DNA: TGTGCCAGCAGCTTAGAGCTAGCGGGGGGGCTCAATGAGCAGTTCTTC
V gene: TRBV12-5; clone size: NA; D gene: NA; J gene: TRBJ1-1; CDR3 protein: CASGLDGSFEAFF; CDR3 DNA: TGTGCTAGTGGTCTCGACGGTTCCTTTGAAGCTTTCTTT
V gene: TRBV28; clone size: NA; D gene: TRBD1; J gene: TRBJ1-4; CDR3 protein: CASSFRGGREKLFF; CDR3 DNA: TGTGCCAGCAGTTTTCGAGGGGGCAGAGAAAAACTGTTTTTT
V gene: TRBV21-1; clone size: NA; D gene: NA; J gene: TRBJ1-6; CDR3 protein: CASSIAGFHAVSPLHF; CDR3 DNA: TGTGCCAGCAGCATCGCGGGTTTCCACGCCGTATCACCCCTCCACTTT
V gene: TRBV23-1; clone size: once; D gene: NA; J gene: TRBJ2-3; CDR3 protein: CASSQGAGHHTDTQYF; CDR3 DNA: TGCGCCAGCAGTCAAGGGGCGGGACACCACACAGATACGCAGTATTTT
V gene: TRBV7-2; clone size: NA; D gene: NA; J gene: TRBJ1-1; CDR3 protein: CASSLGGKTEAFF; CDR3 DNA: TGTGCCAGCAGCTTAGGGGGTAAGACTGAAGCTTTCTTT
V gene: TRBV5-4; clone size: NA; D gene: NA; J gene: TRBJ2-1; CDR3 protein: CASSLDLQSSYNEQFF; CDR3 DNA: TGTGCCAGCAGCTTAGATTTGCAGAGCTCCTACAATGAGCAGTTCTTC
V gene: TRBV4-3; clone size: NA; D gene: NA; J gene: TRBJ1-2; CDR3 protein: CASSQEVGYGYTF; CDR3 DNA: TGCGCCAGCAGCCAAGAGGTCGGCTATGGCTACACCTTC
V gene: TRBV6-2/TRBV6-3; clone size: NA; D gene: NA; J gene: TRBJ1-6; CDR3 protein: CASSYVRERTSYNSPLHF; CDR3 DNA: TGTGCCAGCAGTTACGTAAGGGAAAGGACCTCCTATAATTCACCCCTCCACTTT
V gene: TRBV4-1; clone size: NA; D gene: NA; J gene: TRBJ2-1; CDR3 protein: CASSQGTTSYNEQFF; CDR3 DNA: TGCGCCAGCAGCCAAGGTACTACCTCCTACAATGAGCAGTTCTTC
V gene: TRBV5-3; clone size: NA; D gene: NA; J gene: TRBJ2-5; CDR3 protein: CARSLHPRWRETQYF; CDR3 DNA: TGTGCCAGAAGCTTGCACCCCCGGTGGCGCGAGACCCAGTACTTC
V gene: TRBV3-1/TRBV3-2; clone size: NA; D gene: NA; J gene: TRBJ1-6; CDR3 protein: CASKDTRSSYNSPLHF; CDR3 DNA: TGTGCCAGCAAGGACACGAGGAGCTCCTATAATTCACCCCTCCACTTT
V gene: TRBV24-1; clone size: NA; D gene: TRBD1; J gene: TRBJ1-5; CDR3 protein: CATSDFRGAGTDLYSNQPQHF; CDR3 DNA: TGTGCCACCAGTGATTTTCGGGGCGCCGGGACAGACCTTTATAGCAATCAGCCCCAGCATTTT
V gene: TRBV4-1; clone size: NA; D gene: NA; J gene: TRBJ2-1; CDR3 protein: CASSRTRDTRINEQFF; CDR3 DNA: TGCGCCAGCAGCCGCACCCGGGACACAAGGATCAATGAGCAGTTCTTC
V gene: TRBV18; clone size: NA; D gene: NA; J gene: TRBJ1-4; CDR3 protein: CASSMFARGDEKLFF; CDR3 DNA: TGTGCCAGCTCAATGTTCGCTAGGGGCGATGAAAAACTGTTTTTT
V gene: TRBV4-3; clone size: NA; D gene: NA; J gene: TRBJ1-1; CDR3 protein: CASSQKSRGEAFF; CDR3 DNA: TGCGCCAGCAGCCAGAAAAGCAGGGGTGAAGCTTTCTTT
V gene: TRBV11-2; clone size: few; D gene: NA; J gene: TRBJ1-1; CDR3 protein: CASSSFWGGLNTEAFF; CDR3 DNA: TGTGCCAGCAGCTCATTCTGGGGGGGGTTGAACACTGAAGCTTTCTTT
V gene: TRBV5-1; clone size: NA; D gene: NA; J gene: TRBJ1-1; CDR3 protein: CASSLQGTMNTEAFF; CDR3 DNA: TGCGCCAGCAGCTTGCAAGGGACGATGAACACTGAAGCTTTCTTT
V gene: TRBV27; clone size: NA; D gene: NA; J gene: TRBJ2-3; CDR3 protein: CASSPLRTASYTDTQYF; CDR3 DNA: TGTGCCAGCAGTCCACTCCGGACAGCCTCTTACACAGATACGCAGTATTTT
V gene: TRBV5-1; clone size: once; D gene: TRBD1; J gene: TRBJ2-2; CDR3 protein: CASSSTGTGETGELFF; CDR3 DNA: TGCGCCAGCAGCTCAACCGGGACAGGGGAAACCGGGGAGCTGTTTTTT
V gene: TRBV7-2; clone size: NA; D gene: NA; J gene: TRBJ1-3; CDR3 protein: CASSSRGGVSGNTIYF; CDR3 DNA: TGTGCCAGCAGCTCCCGTGGTGGGGTTTCTGGAAACACCATATATTTT
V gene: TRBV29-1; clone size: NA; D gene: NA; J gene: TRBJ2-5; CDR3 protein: CSVLTPAGTQETQYF; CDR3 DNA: TGCAGCGTTCTGACACCGGCAGGGACCCAAGAGACCCAGTACTTC
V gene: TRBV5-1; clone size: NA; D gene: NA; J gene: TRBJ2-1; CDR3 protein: CASSLVGQARGNEQFF; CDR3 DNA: TGCGCCAGCAGCTTGGTAGGGCAGGCCCGGGGGAATGAGCAGTTCTTC
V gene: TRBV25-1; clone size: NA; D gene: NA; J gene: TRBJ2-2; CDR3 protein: CASESTGELFF; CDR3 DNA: TGTGCCAGTGAGAGCACCGGGGAGCTGTTTTTT
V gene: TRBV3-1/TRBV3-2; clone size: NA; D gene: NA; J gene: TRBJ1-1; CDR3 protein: CASSQGVPNTEAFF; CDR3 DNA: TGTGCCAGCAGTCAAGGGGTCCCGAACACTGAAGCTTTCTTT
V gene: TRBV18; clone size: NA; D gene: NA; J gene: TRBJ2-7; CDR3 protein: CASRPGEGSYEQYF; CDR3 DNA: TGTGCCAGCCGTCCGGGGGAAGGGTCCTACGAGCAGTACTTC
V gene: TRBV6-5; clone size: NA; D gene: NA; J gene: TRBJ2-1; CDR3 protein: CASSYPTDNEQFF; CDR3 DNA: TGTGCCAGCAGTTACCCGACAGACAATGAGCAGTTCTTC
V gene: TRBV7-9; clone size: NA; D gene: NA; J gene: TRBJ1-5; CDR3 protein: CASSPADSNQPQHF; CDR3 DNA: TGTGCCAGCAGCCCCGCGGACAGCAATCAGCCCCAGCATTTT
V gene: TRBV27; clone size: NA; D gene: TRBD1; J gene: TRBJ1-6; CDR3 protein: CASRNPGQGGSPLHF; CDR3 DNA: TGTGCCAGCAGGAACCCGGGACAGGGGGGGTCACCCCTCCACTTT
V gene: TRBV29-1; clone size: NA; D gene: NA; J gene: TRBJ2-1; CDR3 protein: CSVKLGSHEQFF; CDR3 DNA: TGCAGCGTAAAACTAGGTTCGCATGAGCAGTTCTTC
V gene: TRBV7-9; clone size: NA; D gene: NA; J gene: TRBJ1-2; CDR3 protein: CASSLNYQRGQTNYGYTF; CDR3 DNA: TGTGCCAGCAGCTTGAACTACCAAAGGGGCCAGACTAACTATGGCTACACCTTC
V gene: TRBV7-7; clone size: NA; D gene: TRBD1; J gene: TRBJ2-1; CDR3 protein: CASSLRTGTGGVGSYNEQFF; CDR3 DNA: TGTGCTAGCAGCTTAAGGACCGGGACAGGGGGCGTCGGCTCCTACAATGAGCAGTTCTTC
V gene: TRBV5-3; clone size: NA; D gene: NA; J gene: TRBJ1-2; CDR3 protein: CARSLAPKCGYTF; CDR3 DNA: TGTGCCAGAAGCTTGGCCCCCAAATGTGGCTACACCTTC